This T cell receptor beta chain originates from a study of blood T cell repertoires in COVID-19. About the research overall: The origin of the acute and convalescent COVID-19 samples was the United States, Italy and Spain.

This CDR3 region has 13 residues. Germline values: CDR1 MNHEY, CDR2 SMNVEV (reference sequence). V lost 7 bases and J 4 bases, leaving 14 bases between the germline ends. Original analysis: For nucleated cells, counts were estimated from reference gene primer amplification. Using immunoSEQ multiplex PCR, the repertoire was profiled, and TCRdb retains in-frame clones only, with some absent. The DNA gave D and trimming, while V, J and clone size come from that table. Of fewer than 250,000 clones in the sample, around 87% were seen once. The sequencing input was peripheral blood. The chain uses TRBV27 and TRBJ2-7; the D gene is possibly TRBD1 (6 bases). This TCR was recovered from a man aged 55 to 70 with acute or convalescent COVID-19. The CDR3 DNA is TGTGCCAGCAAAAGGGCAGGGGAGTACGAGCAGTACTTC. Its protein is CASKRAGEYEQYF.